The 27 T cell receptor beta chains reported below all come from one sample, sequenced in a study of T-cell memory formation after mild COVID-19. From the 5' RACE reads, TCRdb called clonotypes with MiXCR, one entry per CDR3 protein. The sample has under 400,000 distinct CDR3 sequences, around 27% seen once. The sample was PBMCs or a T cell subset sorted from them (not recorded which). Receptor source: an adult woman who had mild COVID-19 (a few samples of this study predate the infection). Cell type and time point are not known.

This clonotype occurred a few times. V is TRBV4-1 and J is TRBJ2-7; no definite D call. Germline lookup yields CDR1 MGHRA and CDR2 YSYEKL. V was clipped by 0 bases and J by 6 bases, with 9 bases between them. The CDR3 spans 13 residues. The CDR3 coding sequence is TGCGCCAGCAGCCAAGATCGGTGGAGCGAGCAGTACTTC. Its protein is CASSQDRWSEQYF.

The chain uses TRBV18 and TRBJ2-5; no definite D call. Germline lookup yields CDR1 KGHSH and CDR2 LQKENI. V was pared by 3 bases and J by 4 bases, with 6 bases between. This CDR3 spans 12 amino acids. In nucleotides, the CDR3 is TGTGCCAGCTCACCTGAGCGAGAGACCCAGTACTTC. Translated, it gives CASSPERETQYF.

This chain joins TRBV24-1 and TRBJ2-1; 9 nucleotides match TRBD1. This CDR3 has 13 amino acids. Germline CDR1 KGHDR, CDR2 SFDVKD. J gave up 13 bases and V 7 bases, and 10 bases lay outside the gene matches. Written as DNA, the CDR3 is TGTGCCACCAGCCGACAGGGGGGGGACGGCCAGTTCTTC. Its protein is CATSRQGGDGQFF.

The J gene is TRBJ1-2, the V gene TRBV3-1, with 8 bases that match TRBD1. The CDR3 sequence is 16 residues long. V lost 0 bases and J lost 2; bases outside the gene matches: 5. CDR1 is LGHDT, CDR2 YNNKEL, per germline (reference sequence). The CDR3 DNA reads as TGTGCCAGCAGCCAAGAACGATCAGGGGGCAACTATGGCTACACCTTC. It codes for CASSQERSGGNYGYTF.

A remark on this clonotype: The junction departs from germline at one end; a sequencing error may be responsible. This sequence joins TRBV7-9 and TRBJ2-1; no clear D. This CDR3 has 12 amino acids. Germline values: CDR1 SEHNR, CDR2 FQNEAQ (reference sequence). CDR3 in amino acids: CASSLVSLPSAF. CDR3 coding DNA: TGTGCCAGCAGCTTAGTTTCCCTACCTAGTGCCTTC.

This clonotype was found a few times. The chain recombines TRBV20-1 with TRBJ2-7, with a weak D call TRBD2 (5 bases). The V end lost 1 base, the J end lost 3 bases, and 19 bases lay between the germline ends. This CDR3 spans 16 amino acids. Germline V lookup: CDR1 DFQATT, CDR2 SNEGSKA (reference sequence). The CDR3 coding sequence is TGCAGTGCTAGAGGAAGGAGAGGGAACGAATTCTACGAGCAGTACTTC. Protein: CSARGRRGNEFYEQYF.

V and J are TRBV12-3 or TRBV12-4 and TRBJ2-3; 11 bases map to TRBD2. There are 15 residues in the CDR3. V shed 5 bases, J shed 2 bases, and the junction held 3 bases outside the gene matches. CDR3 sequence reads: CASSPLAGDTDTQYF. CDR3 nucleotide sequence: TGTGCCAGCAGTCCACTAGCGGGGGACACAGATACGCAGTATTTT.

This clonotype was observed a few times. This sequence joins TRBV7-9 and TRBJ1-1; D unclear. There are 12 residues in the CDR3. Trimming left V 10 bases short and J 7 bases short, with 16 bases between. Per germline, CDR1 SEHNR and CDR2 FQNEAQ (reference sequence). Here the CDR3 DNA reads TGTGCCACCGGGTCAGAATACGGTGAAGCTTTCTTT. Amino acids: CATGSEYGEAFF.

This clonotype was found once. The chain couples TRBV20-1 to TRBJ2-4; TRBD2 agrees at 13 bases. This CDR3 contains 15 residues. CDR1 is DFQATT and CDR2 is SNEGSKA in the germline V gene (reference sequence). The V gene end was trimmed by 1 base and the J gene end by 9 bases; junction bases not matched to a gene: 6. CDR3 DNA: TGCAGTGCTAGAGGGACTAGCGGGAGTTTGAGCATTCAGTACTTC. Amino acids: CSARGTSGSLSIQYF.

A few counts support this clonotype. The gene calls are TRBV7-8 and TRBJ2-7; TRBD1 or TRBD2 may be the D gene (5 bases each). Germline CDR1 SGHVS, CDR2 FQNEAQ. The CDR3 has 14 amino acids. Trimming left V 5 bases short and J 6 bases short, with 17 bases between. The CDR3 protein is CASSLGKGKFEQYF. In DNA form, the CDR3 reads TGTGCCAGCAGCCTCGGGAAGGGGAAATTCGAGCAGTACTTC.

This clonotype was counted only a few times. The V gene is TRBV27, the J gene TRBJ2-5; the D is unclear. The CDR3 runs to 12 residues. Germline V CDR1 and CDR2: MNHEY, SMNVEV (reference sequence). Trimming removed 3 bases from V and 5 bases from J, with 7 bases in between. CDR3 DNA: TGTGCCAGCAGTTTCGCCGGGGAGACCCAGTACTTC. Its protein product is CASSFAGETQYF.

Written as DNA, the CDR3 is TGCGCCAGCAGCCAAGATTTAACCCTGGGGAGCTATGGCTACACCTTC. It specifies CASSQDLTLGSYGYTF. V is TRBV4-1 and J is TRBJ1-2; no firm D call. Germline V gene sequence: CDR1 MGHRA, CDR2 YSYEKL. V was cut by 0 bases and J by 4 bases, with 15 bases left in between. The CDR3 contains 16 residues.

V gene TRBV20-1 combines with J gene TRBJ2-7; D assignment may be TRBD1 or TRBD2 (6 bases each). CDR3 length: 14 residues. Germline CDR1 reads DFQATT; CDR2 reads SNEGSKA (reference sequence). Trimming took 3 bases from V and 7 from J, leaving 19 bases between them. In DNA form, the CDR3 reads TGCAGTGCTAGCGGTACAGGGACTTCGGGAGAGCAGTACTTC. Its protein product is CSASGTGTSGEQYF.

This chain links TRBV13 with TRBJ1-1, with 8 bases identical to TRBD1. V gave up 0 bases and J gave up 8 bases; unmatched junction bases: 5. Germline-derived CDR1 and CDR2 are PRHDT and FYEKMQ (reference sequence). The CDR3 contains 14 residues. The CDR3 here is CASSLGAGGEEAFF. The CDR3 DNA is TGTGCCAGCAGCTTAGGGGCAGGGGGCGAGGAAGCTTTCTTT.

In this sample, this clonotype turned up many times. The chain combines TRBV9 with TRBJ2-7; 8 positions agree with TRBD1. Germline V gene sequence: CDR1 SGDLS, CDR2 YYNGEE. V lost 3 bases, J lost 4 bases, and 3 bases stayed unmatched. There are 13 residues in the CDR3. The CDR3 DNA sequence: TGTGCCAGCAGCGGGCAGGGGGCGTACGAGCAGTACTTC. This codes for CASSGQGAYEQYF.

There are a few counts of this clonotype. The chain joins TRBV3-1 to TRBJ2-7, with a possible D match to TRBD2 (6 bases). This CDR3 has 14 residues. The germline V gene encodes CDR1 LGHDT and CDR2 YNNKEL (reference sequence). The V end was cut by 4 bases, the J end by 7 bases, with 17 bases between. CDR3 sequence (DNA): TGTGCCAGCAGCCCCGGCGGCGGGAAGAATGAGCAGTACTTC. It translates to CASSPGGGKNEQYF.

The chain joins TRBV14 to TRBJ1-1; D uncertain. CDR1 and CDR2 from the germline V gene are SGHDN and FVKESK. This CDR3 is built from 13 residues. Trimming cost V 0 bases and J 4 bases, with 6 bases left between them. The CDR3 here is CASSQEGFTEAFF. The CDR3 DNA sequence: TGTGCCAGCAGCCAAGAAGGGTTCACTGAAGCTTTCTTT.

V and J are TRBV6-5 and TRBJ1-1, with D perhaps matching TRBD1 (5 bases). Trimming removed 1 base from V and 6 bases from J, with 15 bases in between. CDR1 and CDR2 (germline): MNHEY, SVGAGI. The CDR3 is 15 residues long. The CDR3 sequence: CASSYWQGGTPEAFF. As DNA, the CDR3 is TGTGCCAGCAGTTACTGGCAGGGCGGAACTCCTGAAGCTTTCTTT.

This CDR3 reads CSARGDREAGSSYNEQFF. CDR3 in DNA: TGCAGTGCTAGAGGGGACAGGGAGGCAGGGAGCTCCTACAATGAGCAGTTCTTC. The chain links TRBV20-1 to TRBJ2-1; 9 bases match TRBD1. V lost 1 base, J lost 0 bases, and 10 bases stayed unmatched. This CDR3 has 18 amino acids. Germline values: CDR1 DFQATT, CDR2 SNEGSKA (reference sequence).

The table lists this clonotype with a few counts. The V call is TRBV27, the J call TRBJ2-1, with TRBD2 matching over 14 bases. J gave up 8 bases and V 5 bases, and 8 bases lay outside the gene matches. The CDR3 is 16 amino acids. Germline loops: CDR1 MNHEY, CDR2 SMNVEV (reference sequence). The CDR3 here is CASSPWGTSGSDEQFF. The CDR3 coding sequence is TGTGCCAGCAGTCCCTGGGGGACTAGCGGGAGTGATGAGCAGTTCTTC.

This clonotype came up many times. J is TRBJ1-2 and V is TRBV29-1; TRBD1 matches 9 bases. V lost 4 bases to trimming and J lost 2 bases; unmatched junction nucleotides: 2. This CDR3 is built from 13 residues. Germline values: CDR1 SQVTM, CDR2 ANQGSEA. The chain's CDR3 is CSVGGTGNYGYTF. The CDR3 DNA reads TGCAGCGTTGGAGGGACAGGGAACTATGGCTACACCTTC.

The chain joins TRBV7-6 to TRBJ1-2, with 10 bases fitting TRBD1. The CDR3 length is 14 residues. Germline CDR1 SGHVS, CDR2 FNYEAQ. Trimming cost V 5 bases and J 8 bases; bases outside gene matches: 8. The CDR3 sequence is CASSRDRGREGYTF. The CDR3 DNA reads TGTGCCAGCAGCAGGGACAGGGGAAGGGAAGGCTACACCTTC.

The rearrangement uses TRBV5-1 and TRBJ2-3, with 12 bases identical to TRBD2. V dropped 4 bases and J dropped 2; count of bases not matched to a gene: 5. CDR3 length: 16 amino acids. Germline CDR1 is SGHRS and CDR2 is YFSETQ. In DNA, the CDR3 is TGCGCCAGCAGCACCAGGACTAGCGGGGTCACAGATACGCAGTATTTT. Translated: CASSTRTSGVTDTQYF.

In its sample, this clonotype was seen a few times. This sequence joins TRBV24-1 and TRBJ1-5; D perhaps matches TRBD1 (5 bases). Trimming left V 3 bases short and J 1 base short, with 6 bases between. The CDR3 totals 14 residues. Germline CDR1 and CDR2: KGHDR and SFDVKD. In DNA, the CDR3 is TGTGCCACCAGTGATCCAGGGAGCAATCAGCCCCAGCATTTT. Translating gives CATSDPGSNQPQHF.

V and J are TRBV9 and TRBJ2-3, with D unclear. From germline, CDR1 is SGDLS and CDR2 YYNGEE. The CDR3 is 15 amino acids. V was pared by 0 bases and J by 6 bases, with 14 bases between. CDR3 in amino acids: CASSVESGSWDTQYF. The CDR3 DNA is TGTGCCAGCAGCGTAGAATCTGGGTCCTGGGATACGCAGTATTTT.

The chain uses TRBV11-2 and TRBJ2-3; D is uncertain. Germline V lookup: CDR1 SGHAT, CDR2 FQNNGV. CDR3 size: 14 residues. V was shortened by 5 bases and J by 2 bases, with 11 bases between the two germline ends. The CDR3 here is CASSPELLTDTQYF. In DNA, the CDR3 is TGTGCCAGCAGCCCCGAGCTACTCACAGATACGCAGTATTTT.

This sequence joins TRBV7-6 and TRBJ1-5; D is perhaps TRBD1 (5 bases). The CDR3 is 13 residues long. Trimming pared 2 bases from V and 7 bases from J, leaving 9 bases between. Looked up from germline, CDR1 is SGHVS and CDR2 is FNYEAQ. CDR3 sequence reads: CASSLSPGQPQHF. The CDR3 nucleotides are TGTGCCAGCAGCTTAAGTCCAGGGCAGCCCCAGCATTTT.